This T cell receptor beta chain stems from a study of shared clonotypes between healthy human individuals. Turning to this clone: Its antigen is not known.

Study results and caveats: In a few donors, approximately 5% of naive CD4 clonotypes appeared in common.

The CDR3 has 16 amino acids. The data were produced by immunoSEQ multiplex PCR, yet TCRdb's version contains in-frame clones alone and is incomplete. The table records around 330,000 clones, 74% of them present only once. This receptor was obtained from a man aged 25-45 years in good health. This chain links TRBV21-1 with TRBJ2-3; the D call of TRBD1 is as the table states it, not checked on the DNA. TRBV21-1 is marked as a pseudogene. Sequencing was done on a sample of memory CD4+ T cells sorted from blood. Indicated subset: CD45RA-negative fraction. CDR3 protein: CASSKVLGQGTDTQYF. The CDR3 DNA reads TGTGCCAGCAGCAAAGTTTTGGGACAGGGTACAGATACGCAGTATTTT.